Listed here are 30 T cell receptor beta chains from one sample, sequenced in a study of somatic mutations in cytotoxic T cells in rheumatoid arthritis. The data were produced by immunoSEQ multiplex PCR, yet TCRdb's version contains in-frame clones alone and is incomplete. The table shows about 7,000 clones, with 75% occurring only once. Sequenced sample: CD8+ T cells sorted from blood. The origin of the receptors is an adult with rheumatoid arthritis.

A word on this clone: The junction departs from germline at one end; a sequencing error may be responsible. The chain has TRBV30 and TRBJ2-5; D call uncertain. Per germline, CDR1 GTSNPN and CDR2 SVGIG (reference sequence). The CDR3 spans 12 residues. Here the CDR3 DNA reads TGTGCCTGGAGTCGGGCACAAGAGACCCGGTACTTC. Encoded protein: CAWSRAQETRYF.

The chain has TRBV2 and TRBJ2-1, with 7 bases matching TRBD2. Germline V lookup: CDR1 SNHLY, CDR2 FYNNEI. Unmatched junction bases numbered 8, after V lost 7 bases and J lost 5 bases. CDR3 length equals 14 residues. The CDR3 sequence is CASKGRGLNNEQFF. Written as DNA, the CDR3 is TGTGCCAGCAAAGGGAGGGGACTGAACAATGAGCAGTTCTTC.

This clone has just one count. V and J are TRBV7-8 and TRBJ2-7, with D maybe TRBD2 (6 bases). The CDR3 sequence is 19 residues long. Germline V gives CDR1 SGHVS, CDR2 FQNEAQ. Trimming shortened V by 0 bases and J by 3 bases, and 24 bases separated the two germline ends. Written as DNA, the CDR3 is TGTGCCAGCAGCTTAGCGCCGGCCTTCCGAGCTATGGGAGGCTACGAGCAGTACTTC. Translation gives CASSLAPAFRAMGGYEQYF.

V gene TRBV7-2 combines with J gene TRBJ2-1; 7 nucleotides match TRBD1. Trimming cost V 5 bases and J 7 bases; bases outside gene matches: 11. CDR3 length: 15 residues. CDR1 and CDR2 from the germline V gene are SGHTA and FQGNSA. DNA for the CDR3: TGTGCCAGCAGCCGGAAGGGGGCCCGGGCAAATGAGCAGTTCTTC. Its translation is CASSRKGARANEQFF.

The chain carries TRBV7-3 and TRBJ2-5; D perhaps matches TRBD1 (5 bases). This CDR3 spans 13 amino acids. Per the germline V gene, CDR1 is SGHTA and CDR2 is FQGTGA. Between the trimmed V and J ends, which lost 2 bases and 3 bases, there was a span of 7 bases. The CDR3 sequence is CASSLLGEETQYF. CDR3 DNA: TGTGCCAGCAGCTTATTAGGGGAAGAGACCCAGTACTTC.

The chain uses TRBV25-1 and TRBJ2-7; D unresolved. This CDR3 spans 11 amino acids. CDR1 and CDR2 (germline): MGHDK, SYGVNS. V gave up 0 bases and J gave up 6 bases, with 3 bases separating them. The CDR3 loop reads CASSEYSEQYF. The CDR3, as DNA: TGTGCCAGCAGTGAATATTCCGAGCAGTACTTC.

This chain connects TRBV13 to TRBJ2-7, with 8 positions matching TRBD1. The CDR3 runs 15 residues. V dropped 4 bases and J dropped 6; count of bases not matched to a gene: 11. Germline CDR1 and CDR2: PRHDT and FYEKMQ (reference sequence). The CDR3 DNA is TGTGCCAGCAGCTCGCCTGGACAGGGATTCAGCGAGCAGTACTTC. The encoded protein is CASSSPGQGFSEQYF. The whole variable domain, remainder taken from reference TRBV13 and TRBJ2-7, is AAGVIQSPRHLIKEKRETATLKCYPIPRHDTVYWYQQGPGQDPQFLISFYEKMQSDKGSIPDRFSAQQFSDYHSELNMSSLELGDSALYFCASSSPGQGFSEQYFGPGTRLTVT.

CDR3 sequence (DNA): TGTGCCATCAGTGAGTCGAGGAAGGGAACTGAAGCTTTCTTT. Protein sequence: CAISESRKGTEAFF. The chain joins TRBV10-3 to TRBJ1-1; no reliable D call. Per the germline V gene, CDR1 is ENHRY and CDR2 is SYGVKD. V lost 0 bases and J lost 5, with 10 bases in between. The CDR3 sequence is 14 residues long.

V usage is TRBV7-6 and J usage is TRBJ1-3; D perhaps matches TRBD1 (5 bases). Germline V gives CDR1 SGHVS, CDR2 FNYEAQ. The CDR3 totals 15 residues. With 0 bases removed from V and 2 bases from J, the gap between germline ends came to 8 bases. The CDR3 nucleotides read TGTGCCAGCAGCTTAGCGTGGGGGGCTGGAAACACCATATATTTT. As protein: CASSLAWGAGNTIYF.

The CDR3 coding sequence is TGTGCCACCTCGGCTAGCGGAGCTACGACCTACAATGAGCAGTTCTTC. It is translated as CATSASGATTYNEQFF. The V call is TRBV10-3, the J call TRBJ2-1; the match to TRBD2 covers 7 bases. There are 16 residues in the CDR3. The V segment lost 10 bases and the J segment 2 bases; nucleotides outside the gene matches: 14. CDR1 is ENHRY and CDR2 is SYGVKD in the germline V gene.

The V gene is TRBV5-8, the J gene TRBJ1-6; 9 bases are shared with TRBD1. The germline CDR1 and CDR2 sequences are SGHTS and YDEGEE. The CDR3 is 15 amino acids. The V and J ends lost 5 bases and 9 bases, in that order; junction bases with no gene match: 9. CDR3 in amino acids: CASSSPGQGFSPLHF. Written as DNA, the CDR3 is TGTGCCAGCAGTTCCCCGGGACAGGGCTTTTCACCCCTCCACTTT. Full variable domain (remainder filled in from reference TRBV5-8 and TRBJ1-6): EAGVTQSPTHLIKTRGQQATLRCSPISGHTSVYWYQQALGLGLQFLLWYDEGEERNRGNFPPRFSGRQFPNYSSELNVNALELEDSALYLCASSSPGQGFSPLHFGNGTRLTVT.

This chain connects TRBV4-3 to TRBJ1-4; D gene uncertain. Germline CDR1 reads LGHNA; CDR2 reads YSLEER. The CDR3 consists of 14 residues. The ends were cut back, 0 bases at V and 8 bases at J, with 10 bases in the middle. CDR3 DNA sequence: TGCGCCAGCAGCCAAGATTTAGGCCGGGAAAAACTGTTTTTT. Amino acid sequence: CASSQDLGREKLFF.

The genes are TRBV5-1 and TRBJ2-7; the match to TRBD1 covers 9 bases. Germline values: CDR1 SGHRS, CDR2 YFSETQ. The CDR3 runs 15 residues. V lost 1 base, J lost 5 bases, and 7 bases stayed unmatched. DNA for the CDR3: TGCGCCAGCAGCTTGAGGGGGACAGGGATGGACGAGCAGTACTTC. It encodes CASSLRGTGMDEQYF.

The gene calls are TRBV15 and TRBJ2-1; the match to TRBD1 covers 8 bases. Germline-derived CDR1 and CDR2 are LNHNV and YYDKDF (reference sequence). The CDR3 has 16 amino acids. J lost 4 bases, V lost 5 bases, and 10 bases had no gene match. CDR3 residues: CATSARRTGSYNEQFF. The CDR3 region has the DNA TGTGCCACCAGCGCCCGCAGGACAGGGTCTTACAATGAGCAGTTCTTC.

The rearrangement links TRBV5-5 to TRBJ1-5; D is unresolved. The CDR3 has 15 residues. V shed 2 bases and J shed 0 bases, with 9 bases lying between them. Per germline, CDR1 SGHKS and CDR2 YYEKEE (reference sequence). The CDR3 nucleotides are TGTGCCAGCAGCTTACAGCCTTATAGCAATCAGCCCCAGCATTTT. It codes for CASSLQPYSNQPQHF.

The chain combines TRBV28 with TRBJ2-2, with D uncertain. The CDR3 runs to 13 residues. Trimming removed 3 bases at V and 6 bases at J, with 8 bases between. Germline CDR1 is MDHEN and CDR2 is SYDVKM. CDR3 DNA: TGTGCCAGCAGTTTCCAATGGGCCGGGGAGCTGTTTTTT. As protein: CASSFQWAGELFF.

This sequence joins TRBV5-1 and TRBJ1-1; D gene uncertain. The CDR3 loop spans 14 amino acids. Trimming removed 0 bases at V and 2 bases at J, with 8 bases between. Germline V gives CDR1 SGHRS, CDR2 YFSETQ. In DNA, the CDR3 is TGCGCCAGCAGCTTGGGACCCGTTAACACTGAAGCTTTCTTT. Its protein product is CASSLGPVNTEAFF.

The rearrangement uses TRBV29-1 and TRBJ1-3, with D maybe TRBD1 (6 bases). This CDR3 has 17 amino acids. The ends were cut back, 0 bases at V and 6 bases at J, with 21 bases in the middle. Germline CDR1 reads SQVTM; CDR2 reads ANQGSEA. The CDR3, as DNA: TGCAGCGTTGAAGATCTTTACGGAGGACAGAGAACAAACACCATATATTTT. Translated, it gives CSVEDLYGGQRTNTIYF.

The V gene is TRBV6-5, the J gene TRBJ1-1; 7 bases agree with TRBD1. Per germline, CDR1 MNHEY and CDR2 SVGAGI. CDR3 length equals 13 residues. J lost 1 base, V lost 5 bases, and 1 base had no gene match. CDR3 sequence: CASSRQGNTEAFF. CDR3 nucleotide sequence: TGTGCCAGCAGTCGACAGGGGAACACTGAAGCTTTCTTT.

The chain couples TRBV10-1 to TRBJ2-7; D may be TRBD1 or TRBD2 (5 bases each). The ends were cut back, 2 bases at V and 4 bases at J, with 18 bases in the middle. This CDR3 is built from 16 residues. CDR1 is WNHNN and CDR2 is SYGVQD in the germline V gene (reference sequence). The CDR3: CASSEAGTKVWYEQYF. CDR3 DNA sequence: TGCGCCAGCAGTGAGGCCGGGACCAAGGTCTGGTACGAGCAGTACTTC.

The genes are TRBV29-1 and TRBJ2-5; the D call may be TRBD1 or TRBD2 (5 bases each). Germline V gene data show CDR1 as SQVTM and CDR2 as ANQGSEA. The CDR3 length is 14 residues. V was cut by 2 bases and J by 2 bases, with 12 bases left in between. CDR3 region: CSVETSWGQETQYF. In DNA, the CDR3 is TGCAGCGTTGAAACATCTTGGGGGCAAGAGACCCAGTACTTC.

The chain joins TRBV7-9 to TRBJ2-4; no reliable D call. V gave up 2 bases and J gave up 3 bases, with 8 bases separating them. Germline CDR1 reads SEHNR; CDR2 reads FQNEAQ (reference sequence). The CDR3 sequence is 14 residues long. CDR3 residues: CASSLRADKNIQYF. CDR3 nucleotide sequence: TGTGCCAGCAGCTTAAGGGCAGACAAAAACATTCAGTACTTC.

The V call is TRBV5-1, the J call TRBJ1-4; 7 bases agree with TRBD1. CDR1 SGHRS and CDR2 YFSETQ come from the germline V gene. After removal of 4 bases from V and 7 bases from J, the junction contained 10 bases not matched to a gene. There are 15 residues in the CDR3. In DNA form, the CDR3 reads TGCGCCAGCAGCGTCGGACAGGCAGCACGTGAAAAACTGTTTTTT. Its translation is CASSVGQAAREKLFF.

The rearrangement links TRBV7-9 to TRBJ1-5; the D is unclear. The CDR3 is 14 amino acids. Trimming removed 3 bases at V and 6 bases at J, with 12 bases between. CDR1 is SEHNR, CDR2 FQNEAQ, per germline (reference sequence). CDR3 nucleotides: TGTGCCAGCAGCTTCGTCGGGGTAAGTCAGCCCCAGCATTTT. Translated: CASSFVGVSQPQHF.

The chain joins TRBV6-1 to TRBJ1-5; D may be TRBD1 (6 bases). Trimming took 11 bases from V and 2 from J, leaving 16 bases between them. The germline gives CDR1 MNHNS, CDR2 SASEGT. The CDR3 covers 14 residues. In DNA form, the CDR3 reads TGTGCCGCAGGGGACATCGGAGGCAATCAGCCCCAGCATTTT. As protein: CAAGDIGGNQPQHF.

The chain joins TRBV5-6 to TRBJ1-3; D call uncertain. The germline CDR1 and CDR2 sequences are SGHDT and YYEEEE. V lost 1 base, J lost 0 bases, and 8 bases lay in between. CDR3 length: 15 amino acids. CDR3 protein: CASSLRRVSGNTIYF. The CDR3 nucleotides read TGTGCCAGCAGCTTGCGAAGGGTCTCTGGAAACACCATATATTTT.

This sequence joins TRBV19 and TRBJ2-7; D is perhaps TRBD2 (5 bases). V lost 5 bases and J lost 0, with 11 bases in between. This CDR3 region has 14 residues. Germline V lookup: CDR1 LNHDA, CDR2 SQIVND (reference sequence). The chain's CDR3 is CASSYGESSYEQYF. CDR3 sequence (DNA): TGTGCCAGTAGTTACGGGGAGAGCTCCTACGAGCAGTACTTC.

V gene TRBV25-1 combines with J gene TRBJ2-7; D unresolved. CDR3 length: 11 residues. The V end was cut by 3 bases, the J end by 3 bases, with 3 bases between. The V gene's germline CDR1 is MGHDK and CDR2 SYGVNS. CDR3 bases: TGTGCCAGCAGTGAGATCTACGAGCAGTACTTC. It is translated as CASSEIYEQYF.

This rearrangement joins TRBV7-8 to TRBJ1-2; 8 nucleotides agree with TRBD1. The CDR3 is made up of 18 amino acids. Losses at the gene ends were 3 bases for V and 2 bases for J; bases not matched to a gene: 14. Germline V gene lookup returns CDR1 SGHVS and CDR2 FQNEAQ. The CDR3 DNA is TGTGCCAGCAGCTTGGCCCGGACAGGGACTCACCCAAACTATGGCTACACCTTC. It translates to CASSLARTGTHPNYGYTF.

The gene calls are TRBV7-8 and TRBJ2-5, with TRBD2 matching 12 bases. This CDR3 has 16 residues. Germline values: CDR1 SGHVS, CDR2 FQNEAQ. V shed 5 bases, J shed 5 bases, and the junction held 9 bases outside the gene matches. CDR3 nucleotide sequence: TGTGCCAGCAGCATCGGACTAGCGGGGTTTGGGGAGACCCAGTACTTC. This translates into CASSIGLAGFGETQYF.